This T cell receptor beta chain was sequenced during a study of cytomegalovirus exposure and HLA in healthy donors. PCR used 60 Vbeta primers and 13 Jbeta primers. Assay used: immunoSEQ multiplex PCR; TCRdb lists only in-frame clones, some missing. The profile shows about 190,000 clones, roughly four fifths of them singletons. Turning to this clone: As yet, its antigen is unknown.

Broader study findings: Fewer than 20,000 TCR beta sequences were associated with HLA alleles at 0.05 false discovery rate in a later analysis.

This CDR3 has 17 amino acids. This sequence joins TRBV21-1 and TRBJ1-4; TRBD1, the D gene given by the table, was not confirmed from the DNA. TRBV21-1 is described as a pseudogene. The source is a woman between 18 and 30 years old in good health and CMV-seropositive. Material: PBMCs. CDR3 DNA sequence: TGTGCCAGCAGCAATCGGGACAGGGAGGCCGGTAATGAAAAACTGTTTTTT. It translates to CASSNRDREAGNEKLFF.